Following are 14 T cell receptor beta chains from one sample sequenced in a study of cytomegalovirus exposure and HLA in healthy donors. In the PCR, 60 Vbeta and 13 Jbeta primers were used. Produced via immunoSEQ multiplex PCR; TCRdb's table is partial and in-frame only. The data contain over 90,000 clones, roughly 80% of them seen just once; the ten biggest clones take up around a tenth. The sequenced material came from PBMCs. The receptors were sampled from a male donor in good health and CMV-seropositive.

This chain links TRBV2 with TRBJ1-1, with 9 bases identical to TRBD1. The CDR3 length is 14 residues. Trimming at V came to 9 bases and at J to 0 bases, leaving 5 bases not matched to a gene. Germline V CDR1 and CDR2: SNHLY, FYNNEI. The CDR3 DNA reads as TGTGCCAGTGGGACAGGGATTCTGAACACTGAAGCTTTCTTT. Translating gives CASGTGILNTEAFF.

The rearrangement uses TRBV7-9 and TRBJ1-3; D not certain. CDR3 length equals 16 residues. Germline values: CDR1 SEHNR, CDR2 FQNEAQ (reference sequence). V gave up 1 base and J gave up 0 bases, with 10 bases separating them. The CDR3 region has the DNA TGTGCCAGCAGCTTAGTATTCGAGAGCTCTGGAAACACCATATATTTT. It codes for CASSLVFESSGNTIYF.

The chain uses TRBV18 and TRBJ1-5; TRBD1 aligns across 11 bases. Germline CDR1 reads KGHSH; CDR2 reads LQKENI. The CDR3 consists of 15 residues. The junction had 5 bases not matched to a gene; V was cut back by 5 bases and J by 5 bases. CDR3 sequence reads: CASSRGQGAYQPQHF. As DNA, the CDR3 is TGTGCCAGCTCAAGAGGACAGGGGGCGTATCAGCCCCAGCATTTT.

The table lists this clone with a few counts. V and J are TRBV5-1 and TRBJ2-5; no clear D gene. V lost 0 bases and J 5 bases, leaving 2 bases between the germline ends. CDR1 is SGHRS, CDR2 YFSETQ, per germline. The CDR3 extends over 11 amino acids. The CDR3 spells CASSLAETQYF. CDR3 DNA sequence: TGCGCCAGCAGCTTGGCGGAGACCCAGTACTTC.

The rearrangement joins TRBV9 to TRBJ1-6; D is undetermined. The CDR3 spans 14 residues. Germline values: CDR1 SGDLS, CDR2 YYNGEE. Trimming removed 3 bases from V and 7 bases from J, with 11 bases in between. The CDR3 DNA reads TGTGCCAGCAGCGAAGGAGCGTCGAATTCACCCCTCCACTTT. This gives the protein CASSEGASNSPLHF. Full variable domain (rest looked up from reference TRBV9 and TRBJ1-6): DSGVTQTPKHLITATGQRVTLRCSPRSGDLSVYWYQQSLDQGLQFLIQYYNGEERAKGNILERFSAQQFPDLHSELNLSSLELGDSALYFCASSEGASNSPLHFGNGTRLTVT.

This clone was seen a few times. The chain combines TRBV11-1 with TRBJ2-7, with TRBD2 as a possible D gene (6 bases). The CDR3 is 16 amino acids. The germline gives CDR1 SGHAT, CDR2 FQDESV (reference sequence). Trimming left V 1 base short and J 0 bases short, with 13 bases between. The CDR3 bases are TGTGCCAGCAGCTTAGGACGAGGGAGGAACTCCTACGAGCAGTACTTC. Protein sequence: CASSLGRGRNSYEQYF.

V usage is TRBV7-2 and J usage is TRBJ1-1; D is possibly TRBD1 (5 bases). The V gene lost 5 bases and the J gene lost 4 bases, with 14 bases spanning the gap. The CDR3 consists of 14 residues. In germline, CDR1 is SGHTA, CDR2 FQGNSA. The CDR3, as DNA: TGTGCCAGCAGCCTCCCGGGGGGAATCACTGAAGCTTTCTTT. It codes for CASSLPGGITEAFF.

The chain links TRBV5-1 to TRBJ2-7; TRBD2 aligns across 8 bases. V shed 3 bases, J shed 0 bases, and the junction held 2 bases outside the gene matches. This CDR3 is 14 amino acids long. CDR1 and CDR2 from the germline V gene are SGHRS and YFSETQ. In DNA form, the CDR3 reads TGCGCCAGCAGCTCCGGGACTAGCTCCTACGAGCAGTACTTC. Its translation is CASSSGTSSYEQYF.

This chain uses TRBV7-2 with TRBJ2-1; a weak D match, TRBD1 (6 bases). This CDR3 is 14 amino acids long. V was clipped by 5 bases and J by 4 bases, with 12 bases between them. Germline V gene lookup returns CDR1 SGHTA and CDR2 FQGNSA. The CDR3 loop is CASSASTGYNEQFF. The CDR3, as DNA: TGTGCCAGCAGCGCGTCGACAGGTTACAATGAGCAGTTCTTC.

The V call is TRBV5-1, the J call TRBJ2-2, with D perhaps matching TRBD1 (6 bases). The CDR3 loop spans 15 amino acids. The germline V gene has CDR1 SGHRS and CDR2 YFSETQ. Trimming stripped 4 bases from V and 7 bases from J, with 17 bases between. The CDR3 DNA sequence: TGCGCCAGCAGCCCCTCGGGACAAGAGGGCGGGGAGCTGTTTTTT. Amino acid sequence: CASSPSGQEGGELFF.

This clone has only one observation. This sequence joins TRBV2 and TRBJ2-1, with 7 positions matching TRBD2. The CDR3 extends over 11 amino acids. Germline trimming cut 7 bases from V and 16 bases from J; bases unmatched to any gene: 10. CDR1 SNHLY and CDR2 FYNNEI come from the germline V gene. The CDR3 spells CASTSAGSGFF. CDR3 nucleotide sequence: TGTGCCAGCACTTCAGCGGGGTCGGGTTTCTTC. The full variable domain, in which reference TRBV2 and TRBJ2-1 provide the parts outside the CDR3, is EPEVTQTPSHQVTQMGQEVILRCVPISNHLYFYWYRQILGQKVEFLVSFYNNEISEKSEIFDDQFSVERPDGSNFTLKIRSTKLEDSAMYFCASTSAGSGFFGPGTRLTVL.

J is TRBJ1-2 and V is TRBV29-1; D remains unclear. The CDR3 is 11 amino acids. The V gene lost 4 bases and the J gene lost 3 bases, with 6 bases spanning the gap. Germline V gene lookup returns CDR1 SQVTM and CDR2 ANQGSEA. CDR3 loop: CSVVVDYGYTF. In DNA, the CDR3 is TGCAGCGTTGTTGTAGACTATGGCTACACCTTC.

This sequence joins TRBV28 and TRBJ2-5; 7 nucleotides line up with TRBD2. This CDR3 has 15 amino acids. Trimming cost V 2 bases and J 4 bases; bases outside gene matches: 7. Germline lookup yields CDR1 MDHEN and CDR2 SYDVKM. The CDR3 here is CASSLAGEVVETQYF. The DNA for the CDR3 is TGTGCCAGCAGTTTAGCGGGAGAAGTGGTAGAGACCCAGTACTTC.

The rearrangement links TRBV2 to TRBJ2-5, with 10 bases aligning to TRBD1. J lost 1 base, V lost 6 bases, and 5 bases had no gene match. Germline V gene data show CDR1 as SNHLY and CDR2 as FYNNEI. This CDR3 spans 15 amino acids. The CDR3 bases are TGTGCCAGCAGGGGGGGGGACAGGGGCCAAGAGACCCAGTACTTC. Translating gives CASRGGDRGQETQYF.